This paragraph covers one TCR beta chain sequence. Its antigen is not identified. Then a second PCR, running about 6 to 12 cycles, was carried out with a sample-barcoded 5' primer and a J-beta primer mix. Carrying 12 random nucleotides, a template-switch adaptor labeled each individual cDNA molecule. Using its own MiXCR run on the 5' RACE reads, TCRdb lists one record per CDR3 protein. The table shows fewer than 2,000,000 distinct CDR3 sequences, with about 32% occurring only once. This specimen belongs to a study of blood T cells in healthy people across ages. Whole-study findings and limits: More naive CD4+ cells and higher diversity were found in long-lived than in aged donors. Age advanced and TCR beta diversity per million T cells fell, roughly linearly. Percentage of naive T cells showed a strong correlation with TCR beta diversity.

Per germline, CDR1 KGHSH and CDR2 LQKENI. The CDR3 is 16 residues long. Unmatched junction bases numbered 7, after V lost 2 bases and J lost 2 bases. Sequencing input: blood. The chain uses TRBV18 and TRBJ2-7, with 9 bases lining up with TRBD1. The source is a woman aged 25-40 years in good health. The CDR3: CASSPRPGQGAYEQYF. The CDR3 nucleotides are TGTGCCAGCTCACCAAGACCGGGACAGGGCGCCTACGAGCAGTACTTC. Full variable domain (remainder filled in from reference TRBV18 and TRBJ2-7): NAGVMQNPRHLVRRRGQEARLRCSPMKGHSHVYWYRQLPEEGLKFMVYLQKENIIDESGMPKERFSAEFPKEGPSILRIQQVVRGDSAAYFCASSPRPGQGAYEQYFGPGTRLTVT.